The rows below give T cell receptor beta chains drawn from one sample of a study of T cells after yellow fever vaccination. TCRdb used MiXCR to reprocess the 5' RACE reads, holding one entry per CDR3 protein. The sample lists about 580,000 distinct CDR3 sequences, roughly a sixth seen once, with around 15% in the top ten. Sequenced here: PBMCs, sampled around 5 days after the first yellow fever vaccination. Receptors originate from a man younger than 35 who received the YFV17D yellow fever vaccine. CDR3s include the opening cysteine and the closing phenylalanine or tryptophan. A D gene is named only where the DNA matches it firmly. Where a row states a size, it is once, few, many or the class of an expanded clone; other rows omit it.

DNA	CDR3	size	J	D	V
TGTGCCTGGAGGGGGACGGCCCGTTCCCCCTATGGCTACACCTTC	CAWRGTARSPYGYTF	.	TRBJ1-2	.	TRBV30
TGTGCCAGCTCACCTAAACTTGCAGGTGAAGAGACCCAGTACTTC	CASSPKLAGEETQYF	.	TRBJ2-5	.	TRBV18
TGTGCCAGCAGCAGTCCTGCCGGGACAGGGAAGATGGAGACCCAGTACTTC	CASSSPAGTGKMETQYF	.	TRBJ2-5	TRBD1	TRBV7-9
TGTGCCAGCAGCTCGGGTACGGTCGCCACCGGGGAGCTGTTTTTT	CASSSGTVATGELFF	.	TRBJ2-2	.	TRBV5-8
TGCGCCAGCAGCCCCAGGACGGGATTCAATCAGCCCCAGCATTTT	CASSPRTGFNQPQHF	.	TRBJ1-5	.	TRBV4-1
TGTGCCAGCACCGACAGGGGACTCCAAGAGACCCAGTACTTC	CASTDRGLQETQYF	few	TRBJ2-5	TRBD1	TRBV6-2/TRBV6-3
TGTGCCAGCAGCCAACGCGGGGGGAACCAAGAGACCCAGTACTTC	CASSQRGGNQETQYF	many	TRBJ2-5	TRBD2	TRBV3-1
TGTGCCAGCAGACCCGGGACTAGCGGGGTCTATTTAGACAATGAGCAGTTCTTC	CASRPGTSGVYLDNEQFF	few	TRBJ2-1	TRBD2	TRBV6-1
TGTGCCAGCGACTACAGGGGTACCTATGGCTACACCTTC	CASDYRGTYGYTF	.	TRBJ1-2	TRBD1	TRBV14
TGCAGTGCGCGGGGGGCAGGGGATGAGCAGTTCTTC	CSARGAGDEQFF	.	TRBJ2-1	TRBD2	TRBV20-1
TGCGCCAGCAGCTTGGCAGGGAGTCGCACAGATACGCAGTATTTT	CASSLAGSRTDTQYF	.	TRBJ2-3	.	TRBV5-1
TGTGCCAGCTCGCTCGGACAAGGAAAGTACAATGAGCAGTTCTTC	CASSLGQGKYNEQFF	many	TRBJ2-1	.	TRBV18
TGTGCCAGCAGCTTAGAGTCGGTCGAGACCCAGTACTTC	CASSLESVETQYF	few	TRBJ2-5	.	TRBV7-9
TGTGCCACCGCCGGCGGGGTACAAGAGACCCAGTACTTC	CATAGGVQETQYF	few	TRBJ2-5	.	TRBV24-1
TGTGCCAGCAGCTTAATGGGCAGAGTTAATCAGCCCCAGCATTTT	CASSLMGRVNQPQHF	few	TRBJ1-5	.	TRBV7-2
TGCAGTGCTACAGGGTCGGGTGGCTACACCTTC	CSATGSGGYTF	many	TRBJ1-2	.	TRBV20-1
TGCAGTGCACGGGGACCGCCACTCGTGGCCAACGTCCTGACTTTC	CSARGPPLVANVLTF	.	TRBJ2-6	.	TRBV20-1
TGTGCCAGCAGCTTGCTGGTTAGAGGCAGGGGTTTTAGTACCGGGGAGCTGTTTTTT	CASSLLVRGRGFSTGELFF	few	TRBJ2-2	.	TRBV11-2
TGCGCCAGCAGTCCCCGACAGCCCCGATGGGCCTACGAGCAGTACTTC	CASSPRQPRWAYEQYF	.	TRBJ2-7	.	TRBV23-1
TGCAGTGCCCCCCCCGGGAACACTGAAGCTTTCTTT	CSAPPGNTEAFF	.	TRBJ1-1	.	TRBV20-1
TGTGCCAGCATCGTCGATAGCGGGGGAAACTACAATGAGCAGTTCTTC	CASIVDSGGNYNEQFF	.	TRBJ2-1	TRBD2	TRBV7-2
TGTGCCAGCAGTTTGTGGACTAACGAGCAGTTCTTC	CASSLWTNEQFF	few	TRBJ2-1	.	TRBV12-3/TRBV12-4
TGTGCCAGCAGCTTGATACGGTCCGGGGCCAGATATGAGCAGTTCTTC	CASSLIRSGARYEQFF	few	TRBJ2-1	.	TRBV5-6
TGCGCCAGCAGCCAAAGCGCGGAATACTCTGGGGCCAACGTCCTGACTTTC	CASSQSAEYSGANVLTF	.	TRBJ2-6	.	TRBV5-1
TGTGCCACCAGTGACCCCGGCGGGGCCAACGTCCTGACTTTC	CATSDPGGANVLTF	.	TRBJ2-6	.	TRBV24-1
TGTGCCAGCAGCTACCTTTCGATGAACACTGAAGCTTTCTTT	CASSYLSMNTEAFF	few	TRBJ1-1	.	TRBV12-3/TRBV12-4
TGTGCCAGCAGTCTAGCGGCAAGGGAGACCCAGTACTTC	CASSLAARETQYF	few	TRBJ2-5	TRBD2	TRBV28
TGTGCCAGCTCACCTACAGGGGGCGAATACAATGAGCAGTTCTTC	CASSPTGGEYNEQFF	.	TRBJ2-1	TRBD1	TRBV18
TGTGCCAGCTCTCGTTCTAGCGGGGGCCTTTCCTACAATGAGCAGTTCTTC	CASSRSSGGLSYNEQFF	.	TRBJ2-1	TRBD2	TRBV18
TGTGCCAGCAGCTTAGCCTTGGGGCGGGAAGAGACCCAGTACTTC	CASSLALGREETQYF	few	TRBJ2-5	.	TRBV7-2
TGCAGTGCTACCGATCTGACAGGGACCCAGGAGACCCAGTACTTC	CSATDLTGTQETQYF	many	TRBJ2-5	TRBD1	TRBV20-1
TGTGCCAGCAGCCAAGGGGACAGGGGGCGCGAAGATACGCAGTATTTT	CASSQGDRGREDTQYF	.	TRBJ2-3	TRBD1	TRBV4-2
TGTGCCAGCAGCCAAGATGGAACTAGCAGGGTCACAGATACGCAGTATTTT	CASSQDGTSRVTDTQYF	many	TRBJ2-3	.	TRBV3-1
TGTGCCAGCAGTTTGCGACTAGCGGGGGGGCGAGAGACCCAGTACTTC	CASSLRLAGGRETQYF	few	TRBJ2-5	TRBD2	TRBV12-3/TRBV12-4
TGTGCCAGCAGTTACTCGGGAGTAATGCTCCCACCAAACAATGAGCAGTTCTTC	CASSYSGVMLPPNNEQFF	few	TRBJ2-1	.	TRBV6-5
TGTGCCAGCAGCTTGTTTGTCTCTGGGGCCAACGTCCTGACTTTC	CASSLFVSGANVLTF	few	TRBJ2-6	.	TRBV5-5
TGTGCCAGCAGTCGACTAGCGGGGGGTACCACAGATACGCAGTATTTT	CASSRLAGGTTDTQYF	.	TRBJ2-3	TRBD2	TRBV12-3/TRBV12-4
TGTGCCAGCAGCGTAGCCCACCGAGGGGAGCAGTTCTTC	CASSVAHRGEQFF	.	TRBJ2-1	.	TRBV9
TGTGCCAGCAGCCCGTGGGGTGGGGAAAGCTCCTACGAGCAGTACTTC	CASSPWGGESSYEQYF	many	TRBJ2-7	.	TRBV4-2
TGCGCCAGCAGCTTGAATACGGGGGCGAACACTGAAGCTTTCTTT	CASSLNTGANTEAFF	few	TRBJ1-1	.	TRBV5-1
TGTGCCAGCAGCCCCCCCAGGGTTGAGGCTACGCAAGAGACCCAGTACTTC	CASSPPRVEATQETQYF	.	TRBJ2-5	.	TRBV7-9
TGTGCCAGCAGCTTGGGAGCTAGGAAAGAGACCCAGTACTTC	CASSLGARKETQYF	many	TRBJ2-5	.	TRBV7-2
TGCGCCAGCAGCCGGGACTACGAGCAGTACTTC	CASSRDYEQYF	few	TRBJ2-7	.	TRBV5-1
TGTGCCAGCAGTTACTCGAGGACAGGACGGACTGAAGCTTTCTTT	CASSYSRTGRTEAFF	few	TRBJ1-1	TRBD1	TRBV6-5
TGTGCCATCAGTGAGTCCGGCCCAATAATAGATGAAGCTTTCTTT	CAISESGPIIDEAFF	.	TRBJ1-1	.	TRBV10-3
TGTGCCAGCAGCCGCATCCCAGGGAATGAGCAGTTCTTC	CASSRIPGNEQFF	.	TRBJ2-1	.	TRBV3-1
TGTGCCAGCAGCCAAGGAGGCAGGAACACAGATACGCAGTATTTT	CASSQGGRNTDTQYF	.	TRBJ2-3	.	TRBV3-1
TGTGCCAGCAGTTACTCCGGGGGCTTCTCTGGAAACACCATATATTTT	CASSYSGGFSGNTIYF	.	TRBJ1-3	.	TRBV6-5
TGTGCCAGCCTTGCCGGGACATCCTACACAGATACGCAGTATTTT	CASLAGTSYTDTQYF	few	TRBJ2-3	.	TRBV5-5
TGTGCCAGCAGAGTCGTACAGGGCTCCCTGAACACCGGGGAGCTGTTTTTT	CASRVVQGSLNTGELFF	.	TRBJ2-2	.	TRBV2
TGTGCCAGCAGCACAGCGGTTACGCAGTATTTT	CASSTAVTQYF	few	TRBJ2-3	.	TRBV5-4
TGCAGTGCTACGAAGGCGGCGAACACCGGGGAGCTGTTTTTT	CSATKAANTGELFF	.	TRBJ2-2	.	TRBV20-1
TGCAGTGCTAGAGATAATAGCCAGGGTGAAGCTTTCTTT	CSARDNSQGEAFF	few	TRBJ1-1	.	TRBV20-1
TGTGCCAGCAGGACCGAGGGCCCTGGGGTGGTGATCGGGGAGCTGTTTTTT	CASRTEGPGVVIGELFF	.	TRBJ2-2	.	TRBV7-9
TGCAGTGCTGGAACCGGGACAGGGATTTGGGATGAGCAGTTCTTC	CSAGTGTGIWDEQFF	many	TRBJ2-1	TRBD1	TRBV20-1
TGTGCCAGCAGTGACCAGGGCACCGGGGAGCTGTTTTTT	CASSDQGTGELFF	few	TRBJ2-2	.	TRBV25-1